Shown below are 20 T cell receptor beta chains from a single sample sequenced in a study of blood T cell repertoires in COVID-19. Generated by immunoSEQ multiplex PCR, the TCRdb table keeps only in-frame clones and is missing some. The sample shows 100,000 or so clones, approximately 91% of them seen only once. Sequences were obtained from peripheral blood. Receptors originate from a man aged 50 or older with acute or convalescent COVID-19.

The chain links TRBV5-1 to TRBJ2-7; 10 nucleotides line up with TRBD2. The V segment lost 1 base and the J segment 2 bases; nucleotides outside the gene matches: 3. Germline CDR1 SGHRS, CDR2 YFSETQ. CDR3 length equals 15 residues. The DNA of the CDR3 is TGCGCCAGCAGCTTGAATAGCGGGGGGACCTACGAGCAGTACTTC. This codes for CASSLNSGGTYEQYF.

The chain couples TRBV14 to TRBJ1-2, with D possibly being TRBD1 (5 bases). The CDR3 is 15 residues long. V was cut by 4 bases and J by 5 bases, with 17 bases left in between. In germline, CDR1 is SGHDN, CDR2 FVKESK. The CDR3: CASSPPGGSLYGYTF. The CDR3 nucleotides read TGTGCCAGCAGCCCCCCTGGGGGGTCCCTTTATGGCTACACCTTC.

The gene calls are TRBV9 and TRBJ2-1; 10 nucleotides line up with TRBD2. CDR3 length: 16 amino acids. V shed 2 bases and J 4 bases; nucleotides not matched to a gene: 6. Germline CDR1 SGDLS, CDR2 YYNGEE. The chain's CDR3 is CASSVGSSGGYNEQFF. The CDR3 nucleotides are TGTGCCAGCAGCGTCGGATCTAGCGGGGGTTACAATGAGCAGTTCTTC.

CDR3 coding DNA: TGTGCCAGCAGTTCGTGGACAGGGGAGGGTGGCTACACCTTC. Residues: CASSSWTGEGGYTF. The chain is built from TRBV27 and TRBJ1-2, with 9 nucleotides matching TRBD1. J gave up 7 bases and V 4 bases, and 7 bases lay outside the gene matches. The CDR3 spans 14 residues. CDR1 and CDR2 from the germline V gene are MNHEY and SMNVEV (reference sequence).

The gene calls are TRBV9 and TRBJ1-3, with D maybe TRBD1 (5 bases). V was pared by 4 bases and J by 2 bases, with 19 bases between. The CDR3 sequence is 17 residues long. Germline loops: CDR1 SGDLS, CDR2 YYNGEE. The CDR3 nucleotides are TGTGCCAGCAGCTCTGGAGGGGCGGGAAGCCCTGGAAACACCATATATTTT. Translation: CASSSGGAGSPGNTIYF.

V and J are TRBV4-3 and TRBJ2-4; 9 bases map to TRBD2. J was trimmed by 5 bases and V by 1 base; bases with no gene match: 9. Germline V CDR1 and CDR2: LGHNA, YSLEER. The CDR3 length is 17 residues. Here the CDR3 reads CASSQVVAGGPENIQYF. CDR3 bases: TGCGCCAGCAGCCAAGTAGTGGCGGGGGGGCCGGAAAACATTCAGTACTTC.

This clone was counted once. The chain employs TRBV19 and TRBJ1-1; D perhaps matches TRBD1 (6 bases). Per germline, CDR1 LNHDA and CDR2 SQIVND (reference sequence). Trimming pared 9 bases from V and 1 base from J, leaving 18 bases between. The length of the CDR3 is 15 residues. In DNA, the CDR3 is TGTGCCAGCCAACCCTTTAGCAGGGGGAACACTGAAGCTTTCTTT. Amino acids: CASQPFSRGNTEAFF.

The J gene is TRBJ1-4, the V gene TRBV7-9; D call uncertain. The CDR3 spans 12 residues. Germline CDR1 reads SEHNR; CDR2 reads FQNEAQ (reference sequence). V was shortened by 10 bases and J by 4 bases, with 10 bases between the two germline ends. The CDR3 spells CATSSSNEKLFF. CDR3 coding DNA: TGTGCCACGTCCTCTAGTAATGAAAAACTGTTTTTT. Full variable domain (outside the CDR3, taken from reference TRBV7-9 and TRBJ1-4): DTGVSQNPRHKITKRGQNVTFRCDPISEHNRLYWYRQTLGQGPEFLTYFQNEAQLEKSRLLSDRFSAERPKGSFSTLEIQRTEQGDSAMYLCATSSSNEKLFFGSGTQLSVL.

The chain links TRBV11-2 to TRBJ1-1; 8 nucleotides line up with TRBD1. The CDR3 runs 16 residues. Germline V lookup: CDR1 SGHAT, CDR2 FQNNGV. V trimming: 6 bases; J trimming: 1 base; junction bases outside the gene matches: 10. DNA of the CDR3: TGTGCCAGCAGGCTTGAACGGACAGGGTCGAACACTGAAGCTTTCTTT. Its translation is CASRLERTGSNTEAFF.

This rearrangement joins TRBV6-5 to TRBJ1-2; a weak D match, TRBD1 (6 bases). CDR1 is MNHEY, CDR2 SVGAGI, per germline. CDR3 size: 13 residues. The germline V and J ends were trimmed by 10 bases and 8 bases, with 20 bases remaining between them. The chain's CDR3 is CATLRQEVRGYTF. Here the CDR3 DNA reads TGTGCCACCTTAAGACAGGAGGTGAGAGGCTACACCTTC.

In this sample, this clone turned up once. The CDR3 reads CASARTGGDSDTQYF. The CDR3, as DNA: TGTGCCAGCGCCCGGACAGGGGGCGATTCGGATACGCAGTATTTT. This sequence joins TRBV2 and TRBJ2-3; 11 positions agree with TRBD1. Germline values: CDR1 SNHLY, CDR2 FYNNEI. This CDR3 has 15 residues. The V gene end was trimmed by 8 bases and the J gene end by 6 bases; junction bases not matched to a gene: 10. The complete variable domain, with remaining parts taken from reference TRBV2 and TRBJ2-3, reads EPEVTQTPSHQVTQMGQEVILRCVPISNHLYFYWYRQILGQKVEFLVSFYNNEISEKSEIFDDQFSVERPDGSNFTLKIRSTKLEDSAMYFCASARTGGDSDTQYFGPGTRLTVL.

This clone was seen more than once but under ten times. The chain uses TRBV5-1 and TRBJ2-2; possible D gene TRBD1, 6 bases. Germline V lookup: CDR1 SGHRS, CDR2 YFSETQ. The CDR3 totals 15 residues. Trimming took off 4 bases at V and 3 bases at J, with 13 bases between the two ends. CDR3 DNA: TGCGCCAGCAGCGGCCGGGACATAGACACCGGGGAGCTGTTTTTT. As protein: CASSGRDIDTGELFF. The full variable domain, rest sourced from reference TRBV5-1 and TRBJ2-2, is KAGVTQTPRYLIKTRGQQVTLSCSPISGHRSVSWYQQTPGQGLQFLFEYFSETQRNKGNFPGRFSGRQFSNSRSEMNVSTLELGDSALYLCASSGRDIDTGELFFGEGSRLTVL.

This rearrangement joins TRBV19 to TRBJ2-7; 7 bases map to TRBD1. CDR3 length: 14 amino acids. Germline CDR1 and CDR2: LNHDA and SQIVND (reference sequence). V shed 7 bases and J 7 bases; nucleotides not matched to a gene: 13. CDR3 nucleotides: TGTGCCAGTAAAATAGGACCTCAGACAGGGGAGCAGTACTTC. It codes for CASKIGPQTGEQYF.

The chain has TRBV6-2 or TRBV6-3 and TRBJ1-4, with D unclear. The CDR3 sequence is 14 residues long. CDR1 MNHEY and CDR2 SVGEGT come from the germline V gene. V lost 2 bases, J lost 4 bases, and 8 bases lay in between. The CDR3 coding sequence is TGTGCCAGCAGTTACCGGCGGTTTAATGAAAAACTGTTTTTT. Protein: CASSYRRFNEKLFF.

The chain joins TRBV6-6 to TRBJ1-6, with D maybe TRBD1 (6 bases). Germline-derived CDR1 and CDR2 are MNHNY and SVGAGI (reference sequence). Trimming took 5 bases from V and 7 from J, leaving 21 bases between them. This CDR3 spans 17 amino acids. CDR3 sequence: CASSHVRNRVKNSPLHF. Here the CDR3 DNA reads TGTGCCAGCAGTCACGTTCGGAACAGGGTAAAGAATTCACCCCTCCACTTT.

The chain is built from TRBV19 and TRBJ1-6; D call uncertain. Germline V gene data show CDR1 as LNHDA and CDR2 as SQIVND (reference sequence). Trimming cost V 9 bases and J 11 bases, with 17 bases left between them. The CDR3 is 13 amino acids. The DNA of the CDR3 is TGTGCCAGCACCACAGCCGGGGTGACACCCCTCCACTTT. This sequence encodes CASTTAGVTPLHF.

Of note for this clone: This CDR3 is also generated by other DNA sequences in the sample. This chain links TRBV6-5 with TRBJ1-2; tentative D call: TRBD1 (6 bases). V was pared by 6 bases and J by 5 bases, with 7 bases between. The CDR3 loop spans 11 amino acids. Germline lookup yields CDR1 MNHEY and CDR2 SVGAGI. CDR3 sequence (DNA): TGTGCCAGCAGAACAGGGTATGGCTACACCTTC. It codes for CASRTGYGYTF.

The genes are TRBV19 and TRBJ1-2; D not resolved. Looked up from germline, CDR1 is LNHDA and CDR2 is SQIVND (reference sequence). This CDR3 has 12 amino acids. Trimming took 5 bases from V and 6 from J, leaving 10 bases between them. CDR3 nucleotides: TGTGCCAGTAGTCTCTGGGGAGATGGCTACACCTTC. It encodes CASSLWGDGYTF.

The chain uses TRBV6-6 and TRBJ1-5; 11 bases map to TRBD1. This CDR3 region has 17 residues. CDR1 and CDR2 from the germline V gene are MNHNY and SVGAGI (reference sequence). The V segment lost 5 bases and the J segment 1 base; nucleotides outside the gene matches: 7. For the CDR3, the DNA is TGTGCCAGCAGTCAAAGGACAGGGGGCATGAGCAATCAGCCCCAGCATTTT. This sequence encodes CASSQRTGGMSNQPQHF.

This chain joins TRBV28 and TRBJ1-4, with a tentative D call TRBD1 (5 bases). The germline CDR1 and CDR2 sequences are MDHEN and SYDVKM. V lost 3 bases and J 8 bases, leaving 16 bases between the germline ends. The CDR3 length is 15 residues. The DNA of the CDR3 is TGTGCCAGCAGTTTGGGAGGGGTAAGGGGCGAAAAACTGTTTTTT. It specifies CASSLGGVRGEKLFF.